The 19 T cell receptor beta chains below all came from one sample that was sequenced in a study of identical twins. TCRdb processed the 5' RACE reads anew with MiXCR; each CDR3 protein has one entry. The sample records about 720,000 distinct CDR3 sequences, over 8.5% being singletons. The data also belong to a second study, concerning yellow fever vaccine responses in identical twins.

The material sequenced was PBMCs. The receptors originated from a woman in her late teens or twenties in good health.

Many counts were recorded for this clonotype. The chain couples TRBV7-2 to TRBJ2-7; D call uncertain. The CDR3 has 13 residues. Trimming left V 5 bases short and J 3 bases short, with 11 bases between. The germline gives CDR1 SGHTA, CDR2 FQGNSA. This CDR3 reads CASSRRWGYEQYF. The CDR3 bases are TGTGCCAGCAGCAGAAGATGGGGCTACGAGCAGTACTTC.

This sequence joins TRBV7-9 and TRBJ2-2; 11 positions match TRBD2. V lost 3 bases, J lost 7 bases, and 1 base stayed unmatched. CDR3 length: 14 residues. The germline CDR1 and CDR2 sequences are SEHNR and FQNEAQ (reference sequence). Here the CDR3 DNA reads TGTGCCAGCAGCTTGGGGACTAGCGGCGGGGAGCTGTTTTTT. It codes for CASSLGTSGGELFF.

The rearrangement links TRBV21-1 to TRBJ2-2. TRBV21-1 is a pseudogene segment. This CDR3 is 15 amino acids long. The CDR3 reads CASSKDSSKTGELFF. DNA for the CDR3: TGTGCCAGCAGCAAAGACAGTTCGAAGACCGGGGAGCTGTTTTTT.

The chain is built from TRBV12-3 or TRBV12-4 and TRBJ1-1; tentatively, D is TRBD1 (5 bases). CDR3 length equals 12 residues. The V end lost 9 bases, the J end lost 10 bases, and 18 bases lay between the germline ends. The CDR3 bases are TGTGCCAGTAATCAACATCAGGGCCCAGCTTTCTTT. It yields the protein CASNQHQGPAFF.

This sequence joins TRBV12-3 or TRBV12-4 and TRBJ2-5; D possibly corresponds to TRBD2 (6 bases). The V end was cut by 7 bases, the J end by 1 base, with 13 bases between. The CDR3 is 14 residues long. CDR3 sequence: CASKFGRAQETQYF. CDR3 sequence (DNA): TGTGCCAGCAAATTCGGGAGAGCCCAAGAGACCCAGTACTTC.

This clonotype was observed many times. The chain combines TRBV12-3 or TRBV12-4 with TRBJ2-5; no reliable D call. V was trimmed by 6 bases and J by 5 bases, leaving 7 bases between them. The CDR3 is 11 amino acids. The CDR3 DNA sequence: TGTGCCAGCAGACTCACCGAGACCCAGTACTTC. Protein sequence: CASRLTETQYF.

The V call is TRBV7-9, the J call TRBJ2-2; 7 bases map to TRBD2. The CDR3 is made up of 15 amino acids. Germline-derived CDR1 and CDR2 are SEHNR and FQNEAQ (reference sequence). Trimming removed 4 bases from V and 1 base from J; junction bases left unmatched: 3. CDR3 loop: CASSSGLVNTGELFF. CDR3 DNA sequence: TGTGCCAGCAGCTCCGGACTAGTGAACACCGGGGAGCTGTTTTTT.

The chain couples TRBV7-9 to TRBJ2-3; D not certain. This CDR3 spans 13 amino acids. V dropped 1 base and J dropped 10 bases, with 12 bases sitting between them. Germline values: CDR1 SEHNR, CDR2 FQNEAQ (reference sequence). CDR3 nucleotides: TGTGCCAGCAGCTTAGGGTTTGAGTGGGCGCAGTATTTT. Translated, it gives CASSLGFEWAQYF.

This clonotype has just a few counts. This rearrangement joins TRBV24-1 to TRBJ2-3, with 9 bases that match TRBD2. V lost 12 bases, J lost 0 bases, and 15 bases stayed unmatched. The CDR3 covers 17 residues. Germline lookup yields CDR1 KGHDR and CDR2 SFDVKD. The chain's CDR3 is CALGPGLASDSTDTQYF. DNA for the CDR3: TGTGCCCTAGGACCGGGACTAGCCAGTGATAGCACAGATACGCAGTATTTT.

This clonotype was recorded at least ten times. The genes are TRBV6-4 and TRBJ2-3; D call uncertain. Between the trimmed V and J ends, which lost 6 bases and 2 bases, there was a span of 12 bases. Germline values: CDR1 MRHNA, CDR2 SNTAGT. The CDR3 spans 14 residues. This chain's CDR3 is CASSSGQNTDTQYF. The DNA of the CDR3 is TGTGCCAGCAGCTCCGGCCAGAACACAGATACGCAGTATTTT.

This clonotype was found many times. This chain joins TRBV7-2 and TRBJ2-2; 15 nucleotides align to TRBD2. The CDR3 length is 16 residues. V trimming: 5 bases; J trimming: 6 bases; junction bases outside the gene matches: 4. The germline V gene has CDR1 SGHTA and CDR2 FQGNSA. For the CDR3, the DNA is TGTGCCAGCAGCGGCGGACTAGCGGGAGGGCCCGGGGAGCTGTTTTTT. This encodes CASSGGLAGGPGELFF.

The sample holds many counts of this clonotype. The CDR3 bases are TGTGCCAGCAGCCCGACAGGGACCTCCTACAATGAGCAGTTCTTC. Translation: CASSPTGTSYNEQFF. The rearrangement links TRBV7-2 to TRBJ2-1; 7 bases are a match to TRBD1. Germline trimming cut 5 bases from V and 0 bases from J; bases unmatched to any gene: 4. CDR1 and CDR2 from the germline V gene are SGHTA and FQGNSA. The CDR3 totals 15 residues. Full variable domain (remainder filled in from reference TRBV7-2 and TRBJ2-1): GAGVSQSPSNKVTEKGKDVELRCDPISGHTALYWYRQSLGQGLEFLIYFQGNSAPDKSGLPSDRFSAERTGGSVSTLTIQRTQQEDSAVYLCASSPTGTSYNEQFFGPGTRLTVL.

This clonotype was observed a handful of times. This rearrangement joins TRBV6-1 to TRBJ2-2; D remains unclear. The CDR3 length is 15 residues. Germline V gene data show CDR1 as MNHNS and CDR2 as SASEGT. V lost 8 bases, J lost 2 bases, and 15 bases lay in between. CDR3 DNA: TGTGCCAGCCGCATCGGAGCCAGCAACACCGGGGAGCTGTTTTTT. As protein: CASRIGASNTGELFF.

The CDR3 bases are TGTGCCAGCAGCCCCTCGACAAGCCGCTACAATGAGCAGTTCTTC. This sequence encodes CASSPSTSRYNEQFF. The rearrangement links TRBV3-1 to TRBJ2-1; D is undetermined. Trimming took off 4 bases at V and 3 bases at J, with 13 bases between the two ends. Germline values: CDR1 LGHDT, CDR2 YNNKEL (reference sequence). The CDR3 runs to 15 residues.

V usage is TRBV18 and J usage is TRBJ1-2, with 7 bases fitting TRBD1. The CDR3 length is 13 residues. The trim removed 6 bases at V and 13 bases at J, leaving 14 bases unmatched. CDR1 is KGHSH and CDR2 is LQKENI in the germline V gene. This CDR3 is CASSQGDTRLVTF. The CDR3 nucleotides read TGTGCCAGCTCGCAGGGGGACACCCGCTTAGTCACCTTC.

This clonotype has more than one count but fewer than ten. The gene calls are TRBV19 and TRBJ2-1; 7 bases are a match to TRBD1. The V gene's germline CDR1 is LNHDA and CDR2 SQIVND (reference sequence). This CDR3 has 15 amino acids. V was clipped by 3 bases and J by 1 base; unmatched bases: 3. CDR3 protein: CASSIRQGSYNEQFF. The CDR3 DNA sequence: TGTGCCAGTAGTATTCGACAGGGATCCTACAATGAGCAGTTCTTC. The full variable domain, with the rest looked up from reference TRBV19 and TRBJ2-1, is DGGITQSPKYLFRKEGQNVTLSCEQNLNHDAMYWYRQDPGQGLRLIYYSQIVNDFQKGDIAEGYSVSREKKESFPLTVTSAQKNPTAFYLCASSIRQGSYNEQFFGPGTRLTVL.

This clonotype showed up just a few times. The gene calls are TRBV20-1 and TRBJ2-4, with D uncertain. V was trimmed by 0 bases and J by 3 bases, leaving 12 bases between them. This CDR3 is built from 15 residues. Germline lookup yields CDR1 DFQATT and CDR2 SNEGSKA (reference sequence). The CDR3 DNA follows: TGCAGTGCTAGAGATACTAAATCCATCAAAAACATTCAGTACTTC. Its protein product is CSARDTKSIKNIQYF.

There are a few counts of this clonotype. The rearrangement uses TRBV18 and TRBJ2-5, with 9 positions matching TRBD2. The CDR3 consists of 18 residues. Germline V gives CDR1 KGHSH, CDR2 LQKENI. J was trimmed by 5 bases and V by 2 bases; bases with no gene match: 15. As DNA, the CDR3 is TGTGCCAGCTCACCAGAACGCGTAGCGGGGGAGTCCTGGGAGACCCAGTACTTC. Translated: CASSPERVAGESWETQYF.

V is TRBV5-5 and J is TRBJ2-5; D remains ambiguous. The germline V gene has CDR1 SGHKS and CDR2 YYEKEE (reference sequence). V lost 4 bases, J lost 5 bases, and 12 bases lay in between. CDR3 length equals 13 residues. In DNA form, the CDR3 reads TGTGCCAGCAGCCCCGAAGGGTGGGAGACCCAGTACTTC. Its protein product is CASSPEGWETQYF.